The text below deals with one TCR beta chain. Germline CDR1 and CDR2: LGHNA and YSLEER. The CDR3 has 15 amino acids. J lost 7 bases, V lost 0 bases, and 8 bases had no gene match. The entry originates in a study of T cell responses to AZD1222 COVID-19 vaccine. The repertoire was sequenced with immunoSEQ multiplex PCR; TCRdb's copy has only in-frame clones and lacks some. The sample contains about 110,000 clones, roughly 82% of which appear only once. This chain joins TRBV4-3 and TRBJ1-2, with 7 bases matching TRBD1. Sample: peripheral blood, taken on day 0 of AZD1222 vaccination. The receptor's source is an adult in good health. The CDR3 sequence: CASSQDHRTGGGYTF. For the CDR3, the DNA is TGCGCCAGCAGCCAAGATCATAGGACAGGAGGTGGCTACACCTTC.